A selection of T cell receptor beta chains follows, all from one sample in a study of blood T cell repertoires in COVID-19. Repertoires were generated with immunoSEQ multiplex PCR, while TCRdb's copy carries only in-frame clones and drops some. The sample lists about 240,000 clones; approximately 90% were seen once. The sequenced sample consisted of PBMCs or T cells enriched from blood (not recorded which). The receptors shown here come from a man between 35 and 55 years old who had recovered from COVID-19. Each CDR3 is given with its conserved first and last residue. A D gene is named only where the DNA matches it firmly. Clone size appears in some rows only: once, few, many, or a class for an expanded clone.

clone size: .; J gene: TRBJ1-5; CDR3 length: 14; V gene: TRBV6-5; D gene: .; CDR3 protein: CASKGGGSNQPQHF; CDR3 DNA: TGTGCCAGCAAAGGTGGGGGGAGCAATCAGCCCCAGCATTTT
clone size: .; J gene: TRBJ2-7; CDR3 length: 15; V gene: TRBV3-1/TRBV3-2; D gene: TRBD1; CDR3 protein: CASSHNRGPAYEQYF; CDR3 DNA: TGTGCCAGCAGCCACAACAGGGGCCCTGCCTACGAGCAGTACTTC
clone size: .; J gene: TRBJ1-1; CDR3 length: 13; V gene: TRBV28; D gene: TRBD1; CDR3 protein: CASSDRVNTEAFF; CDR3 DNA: TGTGCCAGCAGTGACAGGGTGAACACTGAAGCTTTCTTT
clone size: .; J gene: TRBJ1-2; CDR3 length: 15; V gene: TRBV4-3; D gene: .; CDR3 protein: CASSPAFEVGYGYTF; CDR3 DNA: TGCGCCAGCAGCCCAGCTTTTGAGGTGGGCTATGGCTACACCTTC
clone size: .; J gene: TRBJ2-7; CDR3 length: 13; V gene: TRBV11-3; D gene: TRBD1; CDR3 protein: CASSRDRVSEQYF; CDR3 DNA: TGTGCCAGCAGTCGGGACAGGGTAAGCGAGCAGTACTTC
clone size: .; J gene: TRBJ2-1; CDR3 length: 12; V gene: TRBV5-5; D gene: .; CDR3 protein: CASGSTPLEQFF; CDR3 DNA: TGTGCCAGCGGTTCCACCCCACTGGAGCAGTTCTTC
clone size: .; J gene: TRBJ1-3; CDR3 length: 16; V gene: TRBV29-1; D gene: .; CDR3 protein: CSVEPRDTLSGNTIYF; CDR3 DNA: TGCAGCGTGGAACCCCGGGACACTTTATCTGGAAACACCATATATTTT
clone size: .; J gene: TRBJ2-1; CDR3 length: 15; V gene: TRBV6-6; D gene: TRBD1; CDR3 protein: CASLTRDSSYNEQFF; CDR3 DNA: TGTGCCAGCCTGACCCGGGACAGTTCCTACAATGAGCAGTTCTTC
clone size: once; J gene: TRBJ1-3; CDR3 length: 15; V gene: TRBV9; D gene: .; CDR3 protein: CASSVNTHSGNTIYF; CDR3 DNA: TGTGCCAGCAGCGTAAACACACACTCTGGAAACACCATATATTTT
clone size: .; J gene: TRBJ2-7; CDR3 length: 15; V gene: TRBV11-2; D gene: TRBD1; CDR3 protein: CASTDHYTGGSEQYF; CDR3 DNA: TGTGCCAGCACCGACCACTATACAGGGGGCAGCGAGCAGTACTTC
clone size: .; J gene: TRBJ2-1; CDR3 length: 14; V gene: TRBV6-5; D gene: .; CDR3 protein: CASRKTGTYNEQFF; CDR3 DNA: TGTGCCAGCAGGAAGACAGGAACCTACAATGAGCAGTTCTTC
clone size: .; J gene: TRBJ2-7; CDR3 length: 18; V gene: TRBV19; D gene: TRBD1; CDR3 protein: CASSNQPQKGATTYEQYF; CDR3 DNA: TGTGCCAGTAGTAACCAACCACAGAAGGGGGCAACCACCTACGAGCAGTACTTC
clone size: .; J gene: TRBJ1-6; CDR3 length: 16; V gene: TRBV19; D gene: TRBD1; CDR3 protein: CASSMNLGTVNSPLHF; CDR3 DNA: TGTGCCAGTAGTATGAATCTAGGGACAGTTAATTCACCCCTCCACTTT
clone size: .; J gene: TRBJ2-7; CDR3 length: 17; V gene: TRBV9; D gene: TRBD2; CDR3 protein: CASSVALGLAGESEQYF; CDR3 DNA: TGTGCCAGCAGCGTAGCCCTGGGACTAGCGGGAGAGAGCGAGCAGTACTTC
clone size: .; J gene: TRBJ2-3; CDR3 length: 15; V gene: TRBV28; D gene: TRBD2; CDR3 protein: CASSLRSGGRDTQYF; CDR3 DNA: TGTGCCAGCAGTTTAAGAAGCGGGGGGCGCGATACGCAGTATTTT
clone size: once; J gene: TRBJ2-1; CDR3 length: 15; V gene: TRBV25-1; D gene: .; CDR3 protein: CASSEHRSSYNEQFF; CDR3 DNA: TGTGCCAGCAGTGAGCACAGGAGCTCCTACAATGAGCAGTTCTTC
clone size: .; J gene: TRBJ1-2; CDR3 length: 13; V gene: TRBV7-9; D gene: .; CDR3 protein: CASSLGTGTGYTF; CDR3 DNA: TGTGCCAGCAGCTTAGGGACGGGGACAGGCTACACCTTC
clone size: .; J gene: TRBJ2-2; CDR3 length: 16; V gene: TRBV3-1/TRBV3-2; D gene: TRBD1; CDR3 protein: CASSQDLVTGTGELFF; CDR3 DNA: TGTGCCAGCAGCCAAGATTTGGTGACAGGGACCGGGGAGCTGTTTTTT
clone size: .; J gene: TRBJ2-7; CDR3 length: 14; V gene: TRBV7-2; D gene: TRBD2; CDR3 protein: CASSLLSGSYEQYF; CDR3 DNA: TGTGCCAGCAGCTTACTGAGCGGGAGCTACGAGCAGTACTTC
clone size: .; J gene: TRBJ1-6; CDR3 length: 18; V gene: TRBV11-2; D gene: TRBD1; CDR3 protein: CASSVRGTGISYNSPLHF; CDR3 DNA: TGTGCCAGCAGCGTCAGGGGGACAGGGATCTCCTATAATTCACCCCTCCACTTT
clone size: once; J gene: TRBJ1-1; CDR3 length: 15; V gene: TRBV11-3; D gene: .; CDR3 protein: CASTQSRGKNTEAFF; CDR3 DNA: TGTGCCAGCACCCAGTCGCGGGGGAAGAACACTGAAGCTTTCTTT
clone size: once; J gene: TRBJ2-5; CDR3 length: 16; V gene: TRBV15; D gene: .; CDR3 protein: CATSRSPRGAQETQYF; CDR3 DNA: TGTGCCACCAGCCGGTCTCCTAGGGGCGCCCAAGAGACCCAGTACTTC
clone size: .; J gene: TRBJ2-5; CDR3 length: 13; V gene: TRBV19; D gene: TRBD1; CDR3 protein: CASSRDRVQTQYF; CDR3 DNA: TGTGCCAGTAGTAGAGACAGGGTCCAGACCCAGTACTTC
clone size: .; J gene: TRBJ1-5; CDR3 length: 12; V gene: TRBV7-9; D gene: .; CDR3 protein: CASSPGDQPQHF; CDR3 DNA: TGTGCCAGCAGCCCCGGTGATCAGCCCCAGCATTTT
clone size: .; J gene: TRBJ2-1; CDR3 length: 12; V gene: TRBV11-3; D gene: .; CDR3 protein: CASSFRYNEQFF; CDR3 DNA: TGTGCCAGCAGCTTTCGGTACAATGAGCAGTTCTTC
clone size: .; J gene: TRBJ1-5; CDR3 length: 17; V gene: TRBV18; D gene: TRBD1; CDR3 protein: CASSPPNAGGRNQPQHF; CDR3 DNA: TGTGCCAGCTCACCACCGAATGCAGGGGGGAGAAATCAGCCCCAGCATTTT
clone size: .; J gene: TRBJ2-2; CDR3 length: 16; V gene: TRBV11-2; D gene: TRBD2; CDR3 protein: CASSLELAANTGELFF; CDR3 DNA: TGTGCCAGCAGCTTGGAACTAGCGGCGAACACCGGGGAGCTGTTTTTT
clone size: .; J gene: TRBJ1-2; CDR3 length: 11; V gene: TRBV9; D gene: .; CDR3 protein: CASSAPGGYTF; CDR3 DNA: TGTGCCAGCAGCGCACCAGGTGGCTACACCTTC
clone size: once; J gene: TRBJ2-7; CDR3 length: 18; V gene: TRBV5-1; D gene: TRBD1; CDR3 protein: CASSIGQGAPVQLYEQYF; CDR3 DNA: TGCGCCAGCAGCATCGGACAGGGGGCTCCGGTTCAGCTGTACGAGCAGTACTTC
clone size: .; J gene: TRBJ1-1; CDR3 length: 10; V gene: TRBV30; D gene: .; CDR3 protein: CAYRGTEAFF; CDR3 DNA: TGTGCCTACCGGGGGACTGAAGCTTTCTTT
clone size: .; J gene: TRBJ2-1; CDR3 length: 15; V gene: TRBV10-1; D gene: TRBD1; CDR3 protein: CATRPDHDRANEQFF; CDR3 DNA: TGCGCGACCCGTCCCGATCATGACAGGGCCAATGAGCAGTTCTTC
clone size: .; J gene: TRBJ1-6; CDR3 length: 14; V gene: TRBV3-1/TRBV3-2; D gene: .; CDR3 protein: CASRAAGSTSPLHF; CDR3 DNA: TGTGCCAGCAGAGCCGCTGGTAGTACTTCACCCCTCCACTTT
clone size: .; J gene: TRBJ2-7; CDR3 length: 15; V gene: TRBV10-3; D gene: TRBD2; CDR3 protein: CAISDSASGGYEQYF; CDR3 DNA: TGTGCCATCAGTGATTCGGCTAGCGGGGGGTACGAGCAGTACTTC
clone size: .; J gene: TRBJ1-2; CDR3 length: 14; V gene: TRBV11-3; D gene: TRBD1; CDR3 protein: CASSTYRGKSGYTF; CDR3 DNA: TGTGCCAGCAGTACTTACAGGGGGAAGTCTGGCTACACCTTC
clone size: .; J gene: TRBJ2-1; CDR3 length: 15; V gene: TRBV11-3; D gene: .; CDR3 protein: CASSPQQEPYNEQFF; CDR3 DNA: TGTGCCAGCAGCCCCCAGCAGGAACCCTACAATGAGCAGTTCTTC
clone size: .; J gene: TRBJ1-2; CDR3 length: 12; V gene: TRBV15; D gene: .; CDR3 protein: CATGAFYYGYTF; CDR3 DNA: TGTGCCACCGGTGCGTTCTACTATGGCTACACCTTC
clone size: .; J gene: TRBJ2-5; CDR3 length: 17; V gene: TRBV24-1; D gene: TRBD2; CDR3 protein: CATSDSRGLANQETQYF; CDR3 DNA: TGTGCCACCAGTGATTCTCGAGGACTAGCGAACCAAGAGACCCAGTACTTC
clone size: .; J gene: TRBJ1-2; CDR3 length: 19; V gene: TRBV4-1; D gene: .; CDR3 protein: CASSQVRQALDRQNYGYTF; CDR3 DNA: TGCGCCAGCAGCCAAGTCCGACAGGCTTTAGACAGGCAGAACTATGGCTACACCTTC
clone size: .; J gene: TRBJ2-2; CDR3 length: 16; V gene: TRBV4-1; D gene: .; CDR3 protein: CASSQVRLGNTGELFF; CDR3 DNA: TGCGCCAGCAGCCAAGTGCGGCTCGGGAACACCGGGGAGCTGTTTTTT
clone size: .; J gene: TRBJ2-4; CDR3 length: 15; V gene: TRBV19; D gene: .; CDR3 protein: CASRSTGEVKNIQYF; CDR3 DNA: TGTGCCAGTAGATCCACAGGGGAGGTCAAAAACATTCAGTACTTC
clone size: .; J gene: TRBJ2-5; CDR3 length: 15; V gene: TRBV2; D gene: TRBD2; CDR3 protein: CASSSDGTRGETQYF; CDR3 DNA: TGTGCCAGCAGCTCGGATGGGACTAGGGGTGAGACCCAGTACTTC
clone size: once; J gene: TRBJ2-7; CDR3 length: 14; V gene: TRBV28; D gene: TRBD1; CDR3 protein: CASSLGGSVDEQYF; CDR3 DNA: TGTGCCAGCAGCCTAGGGGGCTCGGTGGACGAGCAGTACTTC
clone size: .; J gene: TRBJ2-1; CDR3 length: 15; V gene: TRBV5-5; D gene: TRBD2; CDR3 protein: CASSGTSSTSNEQFF; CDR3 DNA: TGTGCCAGCAGCGGGACTAGTAGTACGTCCAATGAGCAGTTCTTC
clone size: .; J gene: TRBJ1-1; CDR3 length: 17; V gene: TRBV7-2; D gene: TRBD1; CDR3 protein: CASSLAFWTGVGTEAFF; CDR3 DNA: TGTGCCAGCAGCTTAGCCTTTTGGACAGGAGTGGGCACTGAAGCTTTCTTT
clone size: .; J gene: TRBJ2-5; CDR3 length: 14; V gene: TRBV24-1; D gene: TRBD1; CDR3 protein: CATSEPDRGETQYF; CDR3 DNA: TGTGCCACCAGTGAACCGGACAGGGGTGAGACCCAGTACTTC
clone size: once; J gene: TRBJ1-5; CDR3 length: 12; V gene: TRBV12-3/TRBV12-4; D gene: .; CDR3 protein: CASGPSLQPQHF; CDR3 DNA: TGTGCCAGCGGCCCATCTCTTCAGCCCCAGCATTTT
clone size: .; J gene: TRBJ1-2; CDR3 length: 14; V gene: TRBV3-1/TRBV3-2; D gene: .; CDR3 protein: CASSQNTANYGYTF; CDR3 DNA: TGTGCCAGCAGCCAGAACACAGCTAACTATGGCTACACCTTC
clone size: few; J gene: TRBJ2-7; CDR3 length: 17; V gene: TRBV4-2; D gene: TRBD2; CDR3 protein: CASSRLGGRASPYEQYF; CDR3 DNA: TGTGCCAGCAGTCGTTTAGGCGGGAGGGCTTCCCCCTACGAGCAGTACTTC
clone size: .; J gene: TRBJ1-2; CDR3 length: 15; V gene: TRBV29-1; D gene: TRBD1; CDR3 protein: CSVDVSGTGIYGYTF; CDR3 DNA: TGCAGCGTCGACGTTTCCGGGACAGGGATCTATGGCTACACCTTC
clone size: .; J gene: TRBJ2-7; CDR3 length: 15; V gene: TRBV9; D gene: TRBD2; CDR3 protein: CASSPRGGTTREQYF; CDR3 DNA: TGTGCCAGCAGCCCCCGAGGAGGGACTACTCGCGAGCAGTACTTC
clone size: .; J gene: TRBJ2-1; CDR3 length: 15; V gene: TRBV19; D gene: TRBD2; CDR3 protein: CASRRLAGDLNEQFF; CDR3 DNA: TGTGCCAGTCGTCGTCTAGCGGGAGACCTAAATGAGCAGTTCTTC
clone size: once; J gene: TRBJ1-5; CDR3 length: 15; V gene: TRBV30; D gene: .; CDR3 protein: CAWSGGSTSNQPQHF; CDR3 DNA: TGTGCCTGGAGTGGGGGCAGTACTAGCAATCAGCCCCAGCATTTT
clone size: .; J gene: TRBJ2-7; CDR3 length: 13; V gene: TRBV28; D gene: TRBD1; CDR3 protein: CASSLTGLHEQYF; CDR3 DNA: TGTGCCAGCAGTTTGACAGGGCTCCACGAGCAGTACTTC
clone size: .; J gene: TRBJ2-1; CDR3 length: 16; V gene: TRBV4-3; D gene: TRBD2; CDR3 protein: CASSQDLAGSYNEQFF; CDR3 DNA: TGCGCCAGCAGCCAAGATCTAGCGGGCTCCTACAATGAGCAGTTCTTC
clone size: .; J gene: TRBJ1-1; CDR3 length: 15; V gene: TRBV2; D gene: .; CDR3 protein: CASSELRGSGTEAFF; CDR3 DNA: TGTGCCAGCAGTGAACTAAGAGGGAGCGGCACTGAAGCTTTCTTT
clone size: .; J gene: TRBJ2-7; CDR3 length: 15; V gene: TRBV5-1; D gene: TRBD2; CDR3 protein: CASSLTSGFTYEQYF; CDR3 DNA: TGCGCCAGCAGCTTGACTAGCGGGTTCACCTACGAGCAGTACTTC
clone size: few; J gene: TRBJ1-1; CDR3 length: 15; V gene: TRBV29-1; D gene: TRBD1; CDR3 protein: CSVLTGLLFSGEAFF; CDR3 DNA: TGCAGCGTACTGACAGGGCTCTTATTTAGTGGTGAAGCTTTCTTT